What follows is one T cell receptor (beta chain) and its context. These data are taken from a study of T cell changes during pregnancy in multiple sclerosis. V gave up 6 bases and J gave up 0 bases; unmatched junction bases: 5. CDR3 size: 15 residues. Germline assignment: CDR1 MDHEN and CDR2 SYDVKM. Assay used: immunoSEQ multiplex PCR; TCRdb lists only in-frame clones, some missing. The table shows tens of thousands of clones, with around 92% occurring only once. The J gene is TRBJ1-5, the V gene TRBV28; 7 nucleotides match TRBD1. The TCR was taken from a female donor with multiple sclerosis, enrolled in a pregnancy study. The input for sequencing was CD4+ T cells from peripheral blood mononuclear cells, taken in the second trimester of pregnancy. The CDR3 nucleotides are TGTGCCAGCAGACCGGACAGGATTAGCAATCAGCCCCAGCATTTT. Protein: CASRPDRISNQPQHF. The full variable domain, its missing parts supplied by reference TRBV28 and TRBJ1-5, is DVKVTQSSRYLVKRTGEKVFLECVQDMDHENMFWYRQDPGLGLRLIYFSYDVKMKEKGDIPEGYSVSREKKERFSLILESASTNQTSMYLCASRPDRISNQPQHFGDGTRLSIL.